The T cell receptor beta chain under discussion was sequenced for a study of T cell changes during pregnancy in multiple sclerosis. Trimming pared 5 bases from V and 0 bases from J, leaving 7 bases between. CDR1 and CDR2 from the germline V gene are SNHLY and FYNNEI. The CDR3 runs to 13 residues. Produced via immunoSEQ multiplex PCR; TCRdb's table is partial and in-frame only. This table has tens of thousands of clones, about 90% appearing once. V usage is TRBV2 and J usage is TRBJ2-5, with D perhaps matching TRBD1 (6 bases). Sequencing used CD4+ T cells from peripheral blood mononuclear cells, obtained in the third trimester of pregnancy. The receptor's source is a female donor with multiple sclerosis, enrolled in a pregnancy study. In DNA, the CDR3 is TGTGCCAGCAGTAGGGACAACCAAGAGACCCAGTACTTC. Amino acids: CASSRDNQETQYF.